The rows below give T cell receptor beta chains drawn from one sample of a study of blood T cell repertoires in COVID-19. TCRdb keeps only in-frame clones here, not all; method: immunoSEQ multiplex PCR. The sample includes 200,000 to 300,000 clones, roughly 86% of them seen just once. The specimen was peripheral blood. All receptors derive from a man at least 80 years old with acute or convalescent COVID-19. Each CDR3 is given with its conserved first and last residue. A D gene is named only where the DNA matches it firmly. Expanded clones are given a class, and other clones once, few, many or no size at all.

J | V | D | size | CDR3 | DNA
TRBJ2-1 | TRBV28 | - | - | CASSYRRGNYNEQFF | TGTGCCAGCAGTTACCGCAGGGGTAACTACAATGAGCAGTTCTTC
TRBJ1-6 | TRBV27 | - | - | CASSSPQARVSGSPLHF | TGTGCCAGCAGTTCCCCCCAGGCCAGGGTTTCGGGTTCACCCCTCCACTTT
TRBJ1-4 | TRBV5-1 | TRBD1 | - | CASSLGTVSNEKLFF | TGCGCCAGCAGCTTAGGGACAGTTTCTAATGAAAAACTGTTTTTT
TRBJ2-1 | TRBV7-2 | - | - | CASSLLLSYNEQFF | TGTGCCAGCAGCTTACTCCTCTCCTACAATGAGCAGTTCTTC
TRBJ1-1 | TRBV12-3/TRBV12-4 | TRBD1 | - | CASSKDRGTEAFF | TGTGCCAGCAGTAAAGACAGGGGCACTGAAGCTTTCTTT
TRBJ2-3 | TRBV10-2 | TRBD2 | few | CASSRSTSGVTDTQYF | TGCGCCAGCAGCAGATCGACTAGCGGGGTGACAGATACGCAGTATTTT
TRBJ1-6 | TRBV28 | - | - | CASRGDRSLYNSPLHF | TGTGCCAGCAGGGGAGACAGGTCCCTCTATAATTCACCCCTCCACTTT
TRBJ1-2 | TRBV19 | TRBD1 | - | CASSGPRTGSANYGYTF | TGTGCCAGTAGTGGGCCCCGGACAGGGTCCGCTAACTATGGCTACACCTTC
TRBJ1-1 | TRBV6-5 | - | - | CASRETRRDTEAFF | TGTGCCAGCAGGGAGACTCGACGGGACACTGAAGCTTTCTTT
TRBJ2-3 | TRBV29-1 | TRBD2 | - | CSVEPVGGNTQYF | TGCAGCGTTGAGCCTGTGGGGGGGAATACGCAGTATTTT
TRBJ1-1 | TRBV16 | - | - | CASNPGWGGNTEAFF | TGTGCCAGCAACCCAGGATGGGGGGGGAACACTGAAGCTTTCTTT
TRBJ2-3 | TRBV25-1 | - | - | CASSGIAQYTDTQYF | TGTGCCAGCAGTGGGATAGCCCAGTACACAGATACGCAGTATTTT
TRBJ1-2 | TRBV5-1 | - | - | CASSLESALNYGYTF | TGCGCCAGCAGCTTGGAAAGCGCCCTGAACTATGGCTACACCTTC
TRBJ1-3 | TRBV9 | - | - | CASSVAQAGNTIYF | TGTGCCAGCAGCGTAGCACAGGCTGGAAACACCATATATTTT
TRBJ1-6 | TRBV6-5 | - | - | CASTGFDNSPLHF | TGTGCCAGCACGGGGTTTGATAATTCACCCCTCCACTTT
TRBJ2-5 | TRBV27 | TRBD2 | - | CASSLSGLAGGRRETQYF | TGTGCCAGCAGTTTATCCGGGCTAGCGGGAGGCCGGAGGGAGACCCAGTACTTC
TRBJ1-5 | TRBV2 | - | - | CASSRDFNQPQHF | TGTGCCAGCAGTCGGGACTTCAATCAGCCCCAGCATTTT
TRBJ2-1 | TRBV12-3/TRBV12-4 | TRBD1 | - | CASSVGQGLFF | TGTGCCAGCAGTGTGGGACAGGGTTTGTTCTTC
TRBJ1-3 | TRBV6-5 | - | - | CASSYGGGQWGNTIYF | TGTGCCAGCAGTTACGGCGGGGGCCAGTGGGGAAACACCATATATTTT
TRBJ2-3 | TRBV25-1 | - | - | CASSESVYSTDTQYF | TGTGCCAGCAGTGAATCGGTCTACAGCACAGATACGCAGTATTTT
TRBJ1-5 | TRBV5-1 | - | - | CASSLYGELNQPQHF | TGCGCCAGCAGCTTGTACGGGGAATTGAATCAGCCCCAGCATTTT
TRBJ2-1 | TRBV27 | TRBD2 | - | CASTIRTSGWNEQFF | TGTGCCAGCACCATCAGGACTAGCGGGTGGAATGAGCAGTTCTTC
TRBJ1-5 | TRBV28 | - | - | CASKDSNQPQHF | TGTGCCAGCAAGGACTCCAATCAGCCCCAGCATTTT
TRBJ2-5 | TRBV18 | - | - | CASSPRTGETQYF | TGTGCCAGCTCACCAAGAACAGGGGAGACCCAGTACTTC
TRBJ1-4 | TRBV7-9 | TRBD1 | once | CASSVDRGNEKLFF | TGTGCCAGCAGCGTCGACAGGGGTAATGAAAAACTGTTTTTT
TRBJ2-7 | TRBV12-5 | - | - | CASAEGQGKGYEQYF | TGTGCTAGTGCCGAGGGTCAGGGGAAGGGGTACGAGCAGTACTTC
TRBJ1-4 | TRBV2 | - | - | CASSGQGLEKLFF | TGTGCCAGCAGTGGTCAGGGTTTGGAAAAACTGTTTTTT
TRBJ2-5 | TRBV2 | - | - | CASSEDSGVQETQYF | TGTGCCAGCAGTGAAGATTCAGGGGTTCAAGAGACCCAGTACTTC
TRBJ1-1 | TRBV5-6 | - | - | CASSFWTLAIPNTEAFF | TGTGCCAGCAGCTTTTGGACACTCGCAATTCCGAACACTGAAGCTTTCTTT